This T cell receptor (beta chain) is drawn from a study of T cell repertoires in cytomegalovirus infection. Study in general: HLA-B-restricted CMV epitopes that are well studied, plus recently identified HLA-C-restricted ones, were used by the study. From public TCR beta signatures came an indication of both CMV infection and matching HLA type. The study, taken as a whole, reports: Pooled public TCR beta family frequency picked out CMV carriers with the relevant HLA. Dominant in the ex vivo response were TCR beta clonotypes restricted by HLA-C and specific for CMV.

TCRdb re-called the reads with MiXCR, one entry per CDR3 protein. The sample records over 45,000 distinct CDR3 sequences, around 23% being singletons. V lost 5 bases, J lost 0 bases, and 7 bases lay in between. This CDR3 has 14 residues. Germline values: CDR1 MNHEY, CDR2 SVGAGI. Details on this clonotype: Its cognate antigen is unknown.

The chain uses TRBV6-5 and TRBJ1-4; D not resolved. The TCR comes from a human donor in good health (CMV status not recorded). Some clones in this sample may be carry-over from other donors' samples. Sequenced material: CD8+ T cells from cultured PBMCs, taken from culture after CMV antigen stimulation. Here the CDR3 reads CASSPTATNEKLFF. CDR3 coding DNA: TGTGCCAGCAGTCCTACAGCAACTAATGAAAAACTGTTTTTT.